A selection of T cell receptor beta chains follows, all from one sample in a study of patients and donors after allogeneic stem cell transplantation. In TCRdb, the RT-PCR reads were re-called with MiXCR into one record per CDR3 protein. The table includes 900,000 to 1,000,000 distinct CDR3 sequences, roughly 17% detected once. Material: blood, either unsorted or a sorted T cell fraction (not recorded which). The receptors were sampled from a human donor who was either an allogeneic HSCT recipient or a stem cell or donor lymphocyte infusion donor (not recorded which). It is not recorded whose cells these are; they may come from a transplant donor. The CDR3 runs from the conserved cysteine through the conserved F or W. A D gene is named only where the DNA matches it firmly. Clone size is not always given. Where it is, it says once, few, many or a class for expanded clones.

j_call,v_call,clone_size,d_call,cdr3_aa,cdr3_nt
TRBJ1-6,TRBV5-6,NA,NA,CASSLEPRGPSPLHF,TGTGCCAGCAGCTTGGAACCGAGGGGCCCCTCACCCCTCCACTTT
TRBJ2-1,TRBV14,NA,NA,CASRSAASTYNEQFF,TGTGCCAGCAGGTCCGCGGCCTCAACCTACAATGAGCAGTTCTTC
TRBJ1-2,TRBV20-1,NA,NA,CSAGEGGYTF,TGCAGTGCCGGGGAAGGTGGCTACACCTTC
TRBJ2-1,TRBV20-1,NA,NA,CSAPARQNEQFF,TGCAGTGCTCCGGCCAGGCAGAATGAGCAGTTCTTC
TRBJ2-5,TRBV3-1,NA,NA,CASSLLVSETQYF,TGTGCCAGCAGCCTTCTTGTTAGCGAGACCCAGTACTTC
TRBJ2-7,TRBV24-1,few,TRBD1,CATSDYDREEGEQYF,TGTGCCACCAGTGACTATGACAGGGAAGAAGGCGAGCAGTACTTC
TRBJ2-7,TRBV30,NA,NA,CACRQPKRSYEQYF,TGTGCCTGCCGACAACCGAAGCGATCCTACGAGCAGTACTTC
TRBJ1-6,TRBV27,few,TRBD1,CASSPSNRGSSYNSPLHF,TGTGCCAGCAGTCCTTCTAACAGGGGGAGCTCCTATAATTCACCCCTCCACTTT
TRBJ2-3,TRBV7-2,NA,NA,CASTLDSSTTDTQYF,TGTGCCAGCACCTTGGACAGCTCGACGACAGATACGCAGTATTTT
TRBJ2-1,TRBV24-1,NA,NA,CATSDFLREQFF,TGTGCCACCAGTGATTTTTTACGAGAGCAGTTCTTC
TRBJ2-7,TRBV10-3,NA,TRBD1,CAISESIGGRPSYEQYF,TGTGCCATCAGTGAGTCAATAGGGGGCAGGCCGTCCTACGAGCAGTACTTC
TRBJ1-2,TRBV19,NA,TRBD1,CASYTTGGVGYGYTF,TGTGCCAGTTACACTACAGGGGGTGTCGGCTATGGCTACACCTTC
TRBJ2-2,TRBV19,NA,NA,CASKRTGPRGTGELFF,TGTGCCAGTAAACGGACCGGGCCCCGAGGCACCGGGGAGCTGTTTTTT
TRBJ1-2,TRBV29-1,few,NA,CSAGPRSLRDPSGYTF,TGCAGCGCCGGACCCCGGTCGCTCAGGGACCCTAGCGGCTACACCTTC